One and the same sample provided the 17 T cell receptor beta chains below, sequenced in a study of blood T cell repertoires in COVID-19. Only in-frame clones appear in the TCRdb table, and some are missing; sequencing was by immunoSEQ multiplex PCR. Of around 81,000 clones listed, approximately 86% are singletons. Sequenced material: peripheral blood. These receptor sequences come from a woman aged 80 or over with acute or convalescent COVID-19.

The chain is built from TRBV2 and TRBJ1-1, with no clear D. In germline, CDR1 is SNHLY, CDR2 FYNNEI. V was clipped by 6 bases and J by 0 bases, with 8 bases between them. The CDR3 has 13 amino acids. CDR3 protein: CASRADMNTEAFF. CDR3 nucleotides: TGTGCCAGCAGGGCAGACATGAACACTGAAGCTTTCTTT.

J is TRBJ1-1 and V is TRBV6-5, with D tentatively TRBD1 (5 bases). Trimming took off 5 bases at V and 0 bases at J, with 7 bases between the two ends. Germline CDR1 reads MNHEY; CDR2 reads SVGAGI. The CDR3 is 13 residues long. CDR3 in DNA: TGTGCCAGCAGTCAGACAGTGAACACTGAAGCTTTCTTT. Protein product: CASSQTVNTEAFF.

There are a few counts of this clone. The chain employs TRBV7-9 and TRBJ1-2, with 9 bases fitting TRBD1. CDR3 length equals 16 residues. Trimming at V came to 3 bases and at J to 5 bases, leaving 10 bases not matched to a gene. CDR1 and CDR2 (germline): SEHNR, FQNEAQ (reference sequence). Here the CDR3 DNA reads TGTGCCAGCAGCTTTCACCCGGGACAGGGTCTGTATGGCTACACCTTC. Its translation is CASSFHPGQGLYGYTF. The full variable domain, in which reference TRBV7-9 and TRBJ1-2 provide the parts outside the CDR3, is DTGVSQNPRHKITKRGQNVTFRCDPISEHNRLYWYRQTLGQGPEFLTYFQNEAQLEKSRLLSDRFSAERPKGSFSTLEIQRTEQGDSAMYLCASSFHPGQGLYGYTFGSGTRLTVV.

The chain is built from TRBV7-9 and TRBJ2-1; D is perhaps TRBD1 (6 bases). The CDR3 spans 14 residues. Germline V gene data show CDR1 as SEHNR and CDR2 as FQNEAQ (reference sequence). V was trimmed by 1 base and J by 10 bases, leaving 14 bases between them. The CDR3 nucleotides are TGTGCCAGCAGCTTAGTTCGTGGGGGCTGGGAGCAGTTCTTC. This codes for CASSLVRGGWEQFF.

The V and J genes are TRBV6-1 and TRBJ2-2; the match to TRBD1 covers 7 bases. V lost 4 bases, J lost 1 base, and 6 bases stayed unmatched. This CDR3 has 16 amino acids. In germline, CDR1 is MNHNS, CDR2 SASEGT. This CDR3 is CASSGTGTVNTGELFF. CDR3 coding DNA: TGTGCCAGCAGTGGAACCGGGACAGTGAACACCGGGGAGCTGTTTTTT.

The V call is TRBV30, the J call TRBJ1-1; 8 nucleotides match TRBD1. The CDR3 covers 14 residues. V lost 4 bases, J lost 8 bases, and 12 bases stayed unmatched. The germline CDR1 and CDR2 sequences are GTSNPN and SVGIG (reference sequence). CDR3 protein: CAWNRQGPGAEAFF. The CDR3 DNA sequence: TGTGCCTGGAACCGACAGGGGCCGGGGGCCGAAGCTTTCTTT.

The gene calls are TRBV7-8 and TRBJ1-2; the D is unclear. Per germline, CDR1 SGHVS and CDR2 FQNEAQ. The CDR3 runs to 12 residues. V shed 5 bases and J shed 2 bases, with 6 bases lying between them. CDR3 nucleotide sequence: TGTGCCAGCAGCCCCTCGAACTATGGCTACACCTTC. Protein sequence: CASSPSNYGYTF.

The rearrangement joins TRBV18 to TRBJ2-1; 12 nucleotides align to TRBD1. The germline gives CDR1 KGHSH, CDR2 LQKENI. This CDR3 has 15 amino acids. V was pared by 6 bases and J by 7 bases, with 7 bases of the junction left unmatched. CDR3 sequence reads: CASSPGTGGRNEQFF. CDR3 bases: TGTGCCAGCTCCCCGGGGACAGGGGGCCGGAATGAGCAGTTCTTC.

J is TRBJ1-3 and V is TRBV21-1. TRBV21-1 is given as a pseudogene. CDR3 length equals 14 residues. The CDR3 sequence: CASSNAGHGNTIYF. CDR3 sequence (DNA): TGTGCCAGCAGCAACGCGGGGCATGGAAACACCATATATTTT.

V is TRBV9 and J is TRBJ2-3; 11 bases are a match to TRBD2. The germline CDR1 and CDR2 sequences are SGDLS and YYNGEE. This CDR3 contains 15 residues. J lost 10 bases, V lost 3 bases, and 10 bases had no gene match. This CDR3 reads CASSDTSGGLPAQYF. CDR3 nucleotides: TGTGCCAGCAGCGACACTAGCGGGGGCCTCCCGGCGCAGTATTTT.

The chain has TRBV3-1 (or the pseudogene TRBV3-2) and TRBJ2-7; 7 positions agree with TRBD1. Trimming cost V 4 bases and J 0 bases; bases outside gene matches: 3. Germline-derived CDR1 and CDR2 are LGHDT and YNNKEL (reference sequence). The CDR3 contains 14 residues. CDR3 DNA: TGTGCCAGCAGCCGACAGGGTAGCTCCTACGAGCAGTACTTC. It codes for CASSRQGSSYEQYF.

The chain recombines TRBV11-2 with TRBJ1-6; D remains ambiguous. The germline V gene encodes CDR1 SGHAT and CDR2 FQNNGV. There are 15 residues in the CDR3. The V end was cut by 5 bases, the J end by 0 bases, with 8 bases between. The CDR3 protein is CASSPKSSYNSPLHF. CDR3 DNA: TGTGCCAGCAGCCCAAAGAGCTCCTATAATTCACCCCTCCACTTT.

V usage is TRBV18 and J usage is TRBJ1-2, with a tentative D call TRBD1 (6 bases). The V end lost 2 bases, the J end lost 7 bases, and 20 bases lay between the germline ends. CDR3 size: 16 residues. Germline lookup yields CDR1 KGHSH and CDR2 LQKENI. CDR3: CASSPNQGSAGAGYTF. Written as DNA, the CDR3 is TGTGCCAGCTCACCAAATCAAGGGTCGGCAGGGGCTGGCTACACCTTC.

The rearrangement uses TRBV14 and TRBJ2-3; D might be TRBD1 (6 bases). The germline V and J ends were trimmed by 4 bases and 0 bases, with 14 bases remaining between them. Germline CDR1 SGHDN, CDR2 FVKESK. The CDR3 extends over 16 amino acids. The DNA for the CDR3 is TGTGCCAGCAGCCGACAGGTGCCCGGGAGCACAGATACGCAGTATTTT. Protein sequence: CASSRQVPGSTDTQYF.

The rearrangement uses TRBV7-3 and TRBJ2-6, with D perhaps TRBD1 (5 bases). Per germline, CDR1 SGHTA and CDR2 FQGTGA. The CDR3 covers 16 residues. Deletions cut 2 bases from V and 0 bases from J, with 8 bases between. For the CDR3, the DNA is TGTGCCAGCAGCTTACAGGGCCCCTCTGGGGCCAACGTCCTGACTTTC. This encodes CASSLQGPSGANVLTF.

The chain employs TRBV15 and TRBJ2-4; 12 bases map to TRBD2. The CDR3 is 19 amino acids. Germline V CDR1 and CDR2: LNHNV, YYDKDF (reference sequence). J lost 2 bases, V lost 1 base, and 9 bases had no gene match. The DNA of the CDR3 is TGTGCCACCAGCAGAGTTGGGCTAGCGGGGGGGCGTACCAAAAACATTCAGTACTTC. Amino acids: CATSRVGLAGGRTKNIQYF.

This clone was picked up a small number of times. The chain carries TRBV2 and TRBJ2-1; perhaps TRBD2 as D (5 bases). Germline V lookup: CDR1 SNHLY, CDR2 FYNNEI. The CDR3 has 15 amino acids. Trimming took 7 bases from V and 2 from J, leaving 15 bases between them. CDR3 DNA sequence: TGTGCCAGCACCGGTGGAGGAAAAACCTACAATGAGCAGTTCTTC. It translates to CASTGGGKTYNEQFF.